Listed below are T cell receptor beta chains from one sample, sequenced in a study of T cell changes during pregnancy in multiple sclerosis. Profiling relied on immunoSEQ multiplex PCR, and the TCRdb table lists in-frame clones only, not all of them. The sample yields about 72,000 clones, roughly 89% seen once. The source was peripheral blood, collected in the second trimester of pregnancy. These receptors were collected from a female donor with multiple sclerosis, enrolled in a pregnancy study. Each CDR3 is given with its conserved first and last residue. A D gene is named only where the DNA matches it firmly. The size field is filled for only some rows; it gives once, few, many or a size class.

j_gene: TRBJ1-6; v_gene: TRBV2; abundance: .; d_gene: .; CDR3aa: CASSEDGGDYNSPLHF; CDR3nt: TGTGCCAGCAGTGAAGACGGAGGGGACTATAATTCACCCCTCCACTTT
j_gene: TRBJ1-5; v_gene: TRBV6-5; abundance: .; d_gene: TRBD1; CDR3aa: CASSSKDRGRDQPQHF; CDR3nt: TGTGCCAGCAGTTCCAAGGACAGGGGGCGGGATCAGCCCCAGCATTTT
j_gene: TRBJ2-1; v_gene: TRBV6-5; abundance: .; d_gene: TRBD1; CDR3aa: CASSRTGVNNEQFF; CDR3nt: TGTGCCAGCAGCAGGACAGGGGTAAACAATGAGCAGTTCTTC
j_gene: TRBJ2-7; v_gene: TRBV6-6; abundance: once; d_gene: TRBD1; CDR3aa: CASSYQGTVFEQYF; CDR3nt: TGTGCCAGCAGTTACCAGGGGACAGTCTTCGAGCAGTACTTC
j_gene: TRBJ2-5; v_gene: TRBV9; abundance: .; d_gene: TRBD1; CDR3aa: CASSFGQGETQYF; CDR3nt: TGTGCCAGCAGCTTCGGACAGGGAGAGACCCAGTACTTC
j_gene: TRBJ2-3; v_gene: TRBV6-6; abundance: .; d_gene: .; CDR3aa: CASRKTGTQYF; CDR3nt: TGTGCCAGCAGAAAGACAGGTACGCAGTATTTT
j_gene: TRBJ1-1; v_gene: TRBV4-3; abundance: .; d_gene: .; CDR3aa: CASSQEELNTEAFF; CDR3nt: TGCGCCAGCAGCCAAGAAGAGCTGAACACTGAAGCTTTCTTT
j_gene: TRBJ1-2; v_gene: TRBV29-1; abundance: .; d_gene: TRBD1; CDR3aa: CSVWTGHGYTF; CDR3nt: TGCAGCGTCTGGACAGGGCATGGCTACACCTTC
j_gene: TRBJ2-3; v_gene: TRBV6-4; abundance: .; d_gene: .; CDR3aa: CASSDSEADTQYF; CDR3nt: TGTGCCAGCAGTGACTCGGAGGCAGATACGCAGTATTTT
j_gene: TRBJ2-5; v_gene: TRBV14; abundance: once; d_gene: TRBD2; CDR3aa: CASSQESPTLRGGVETQYF; CDR3nt: TGTGCCAGCAGCCAAGAATCCCCCACCCTGCGGGGAGGGGTGGAGACCCAGTACTTC
j_gene: TRBJ1-2; v_gene: TRBV19; abundance: once; d_gene: .; CDR3aa: CASSTYSDVGGYTF; CDR3nt: TGTGCCAGTAGTACCTACAGTGACGTGGGTGGCTACACCTTC
j_gene: TRBJ1-2; v_gene: TRBV25-1; abundance: .; d_gene: .; CDR3aa: CASSEVLESGSNYGYTF; CDR3nt: TGTGCCAGCAGTGAAGTTTTAGAGTCAGGGTCTAACTATGGCTACACCTTC
j_gene: TRBJ1-2; v_gene: TRBV7-3; abundance: .; d_gene: .; CDR3aa: CASHSHRDHGYTF; CDR3nt: TGTGCCAGCCACTCCCACAGGGACCATGGCTACACCTTC
j_gene: TRBJ2-5; v_gene: TRBV10-3; abundance: .; d_gene: .; CDR3aa: CAISEFRETQYF; CDR3nt: TGTGCCATCAGTGAGTTCCGGGAGACCCAGTACTTC
j_gene: TRBJ1-6; v_gene: TRBV6-5; abundance: .; d_gene: TRBD1; CDR3aa: CASRRQGAGQLTLHF; CDR3nt: TGTGCCAGCAGACGACAGGGGGCAGGGCAGCTCACCCTCCACTTT
j_gene: TRBJ1-1; v_gene: TRBV20-1; abundance: few; d_gene: .; CDR3aa: CSATYERRAFF; CDR3nt: TGCAGTGCTACTTATGAAAGGAGGGCTTTCTTT
j_gene: TRBJ2-7; v_gene: TRBV5-1; abundance: .; d_gene: .; CDR3aa: CASSSFAYEQYF; CDR3nt: TGCGCCAGCAGCTCGTTTGCCTACGAGCAGTACTTC
j_gene: TRBJ2-7; v_gene: TRBV5-4; abundance: .; d_gene: TRBD1; CDR3aa: CASSSRDRDRNEQYF; CDR3nt: TGTGCCAGCAGCTCCCGGGACAGGGATCGGAACGAGCAGTACTTC
j_gene: TRBJ1-2; v_gene: TRBV27; abundance: once; d_gene: TRBD1; CDR3aa: CASSSWTGSGYGYTF; CDR3nt: TGTGCCAGCAGTTCATGGACAGGTTCGGGCTATGGCTACACCTTC
j_gene: TRBJ1-2; v_gene: TRBV12-5; abundance: .; d_gene: TRBD1; CDR3aa: CASGYLLGQGEGYTF; CDR3nt: TGTGCTAGTGGTTACCTCCTCGGACAGGGTGAAGGCTACACCTTC
j_gene: TRBJ2-5; v_gene: TRBV30; abundance: .; d_gene: TRBD2; CDR3aa: CAGTGGPTAQYF; CDR3nt: TGTGCCGGGACGGGGGGACCCACGGCCCAGTACTTC
j_gene: TRBJ1-4; v_gene: TRBV14; abundance: .; d_gene: .; CDR3aa: CASSQEEGFGWEKLFF; CDR3nt: TGTGCCAGCAGCCAAGAAGAGGGTTTCGGTTGGGAAAAACTGTTTTTT
j_gene: TRBJ1-1; v_gene: TRBV7-3; abundance: once; d_gene: .; CDR3aa: CASSLLGRIDTEAFF; CDR3nt: TGTGCCAGCAGCTTACTGGGGCGAATAGACACTGAAGCTTTCTTT
j_gene: TRBJ2-1; v_gene: TRBV27; abundance: .; d_gene: .; CDR3aa: CASRRVSYNEQFF; CDR3nt: TGTGCCAGCAGGCGAGTCTCCTACAATGAGCAGTTCTTC
j_gene: TRBJ1-1; v_gene: TRBV19; abundance: .; d_gene: .; CDR3aa: CASSPVVVNTEAFF; CDR3nt: TGTGCCAGTAGCCCGGTTGTAGTGAACACTGAAGCTTTCTTT
j_gene: TRBJ1-1; v_gene: TRBV6-1; abundance: .; d_gene: .; CDR3aa: CASSLRDTEAFF; CDR3nt: TGTGCCAGCAGCCTCAGGGACACTGAAGCTTTCTTT
j_gene: TRBJ1-6; v_gene: TRBV2; abundance: once; d_gene: TRBD1; CDR3aa: CASREQGLLDSPLHF; CDR3nt: TGTGCCAGCAGGGAACAGGGGCTACTTGATTCACCCCTCCACTTT
j_gene: TRBJ1-2; v_gene: TRBV7-3; abundance: once; d_gene: .; CDR3aa: CASSPGALTYGYTF; CDR3nt: TGTGCCAGCAGCCCAGGGGCCCTCACCTATGGCTACACCTTC
j_gene: TRBJ1-1; v_gene: TRBV5-6; abundance: few; d_gene: .; CDR3aa: CASSQMNTEAFF; CDR3nt: TGTGCCAGCTCTCAGATGAACACTGAAGCTTTCTTT
j_gene: TRBJ2-3; v_gene: TRBV11-2; abundance: .; d_gene: .; CDR3aa: CASSSTGSRLDTQYF; CDR3nt: TGTGCCAGCAGCTCCACAGGGAGCAGGCTGGATACGCAGTATTTT
j_gene: TRBJ1-1; v_gene: TRBV14; abundance: once; d_gene: TRBD1; CDR3aa: CASSQGVPRDRGRGEAFF; CDR3nt: TGTGCCAGCAGCCAAGGGGTCCCGCGGGACAGGGGGCGAGGTGAAGCTTTCTTT
j_gene: TRBJ1-2; v_gene: TRBV20-1; abundance: .; d_gene: TRBD1; CDR3aa: CSAPTGDGYTF; CDR3nt: TGCAGTGCGCCGACAGGGGATGGCTACACCTTC
j_gene: TRBJ2-3; v_gene: TRBV6-1; abundance: .; d_gene: TRBD2; CDR3aa: CASSESGGADTQYF; CDR3nt: TGTGCCAGCAGTGAAAGCGGGGGGGCGGATACGCAGTATTTT
j_gene: TRBJ1-2; v_gene: TRBV4-3; abundance: .; d_gene: TRBD1; CDR3aa: CASSHSDRDPNYGYTF; CDR3nt: TGCGCCAGCAGCCACTCGGACAGGGACCCTAACTATGGCTACACCTTC
j_gene: TRBJ1-6; v_gene: TRBV6-5; abundance: once; d_gene: .; CDR3aa: CASIGAFGNNSPLHF; CDR3nt: TGTGCCAGCATTGGAGCCTTCGGAAATAATTCACCCCTCCACTTT
j_gene: TRBJ2-4; v_gene: TRBV6-1; abundance: .; d_gene: TRBD1; CDR3aa: CASSERDRGNIQYF; CDR3nt: TGTGCCAGCAGTGAACGGGACAGAGGAAACATTCAGTACTTC
j_gene: TRBJ2-1; v_gene: TRBV4-1; abundance: .; d_gene: .; CDR3aa: CASSQGRDLSYNEQFF; CDR3nt: TGCGCCAGCAGCCAAGGGCGGGACCTCTCCTACAATGAGCAGTTCTTC
j_gene: TRBJ1-2; v_gene: TRBV7-8; abundance: .; d_gene: .; CDR3aa: CASSLNLEGYTF; CDR3nt: TGTGCCAGCAGCTTAAATCTAGAAGGCTACACCTTC
j_gene: TRBJ2-1; v_gene: TRBV4-3; abundance: .; d_gene: TRBD1; CDR3aa: CASSHRDRGNNEQFF; CDR3nt: TGCGCCAGCAGCCACCGGGACAGGGGGAACAATGAGCAGTTCTTC
j_gene: TRBJ1-2; v_gene: TRBV2; abundance: .; d_gene: .; CDR3aa: CASTREGYGYTF; CDR3nt: TGTGCCAGCACCAGGGAGGGCTATGGCTACACCTTC
j_gene: TRBJ2-3; v_gene: TRBV6-4; abundance: .; d_gene: .; CDR3aa: CASSVARASTDTQYF; CDR3nt: TGTGCCAGCAGTGTCGCGCGTGCTAGCACAGATACGCAGTATTTT
j_gene: TRBJ1-5; v_gene: TRBV30; abundance: .; d_gene: .; CDR3aa: CAWSVQLGGRPENQPQHF; CDR3nt: TGTGCCTGGAGTGTACAATTGGGGGGGCGCCCCGAGAATCAGCCCCAGCATTTT
j_gene: TRBJ1-3; v_gene: TRBV21-1; abundance: .; d_gene: .; CDR3aa: CASSKALGLLSGNTIYF; CDR3nt: TGTGCCAGCAGCAAAGCGTTGGGGCTTCTCTCTGGAAACACCATATATTTT
j_gene: TRBJ1-1; v_gene: TRBV18; abundance: .; d_gene: .; CDR3aa: CASSPGGPDTEAFF; CDR3nt: TGTGCCAGCTCACCGGGGGGGCCGGACACTGAAGCTTTCTTT
j_gene: TRBJ2-2; v_gene: TRBV5-4; abundance: once; d_gene: .; CDR3aa: CASSETRDTGELFF; CDR3nt: TGTGCCAGCAGCGAGACCCGGGACACCGGGGAGCTGTTTTTT
j_gene: TRBJ2-3; v_gene: TRBV9; abundance: .; d_gene: TRBD2; CDR3aa: CASSVGPGTSNTDTQYF; CDR3nt: TGTGCCAGCAGCGTAGGCCCAGGGACTAGTAACACAGATACGCAGTATTTT
j_gene: TRBJ2-5; v_gene: TRBV5-5; abundance: .; d_gene: TRBD2; CDR3aa: CASSLGLAGGQETQYF; CDR3nt: TGTGCCAGCAGCTTGGGACTAGCGGGGGGGCAAGAGACCCAGTACTTC
j_gene: TRBJ2-1; v_gene: TRBV19; abundance: .; d_gene: TRBD2; CDR3aa: CASNAGGPSSSYNEQFF; CDR3nt: TGTGCCAGTAATGCGGGGGGGCCATCTAGCTCCTACAATGAGCAGTTCTTC